This TCR beta chain originates from a study of blood T cell repertoires in COVID-19. Across the whole study: From T cells, B-cell-depleted T cells, or PBMCs came the material, which was cDNA or gDNA.

How the authors handled the data: Reference gene primers were amplified, and this amplification served to estimate nucleated cell counts. The repertoire was sequenced with immunoSEQ multiplex PCR; TCRdb's copy has only in-frame clones and lacks some. V, J and clone size derive from that table, while D and trimming were established from the DNA sequence. Of roughly 430,000 clones in the sample, roughly 90% were seen once. Individuals aged about 18 to 89 years were recruited from approximately 24 US areas. Participants had their cohort set by participant-reported clinical history. Trimming removed 7 bases from V and 0 bases from J; junction bases left unmatched: 6. Germline V lookup: CDR1 MNHEY, CDR2 SVGAGI. The CDR3 length is 15 residues.

The clonotype originates from a woman in her thirties or forties with acute COVID-19. The sample taken for sequencing was PBMCs or T cells enriched from blood (not recorded which). The chain employs TRBV6-5 and TRBJ1-3; 7 positions match TRBD1. This CDR3 reads CASTLGQHSGNTIYF. The CDR3 DNA reads as TGTGCCAGCACTCTGGGACAGCACTCTGGAAACACCATATATTTT.